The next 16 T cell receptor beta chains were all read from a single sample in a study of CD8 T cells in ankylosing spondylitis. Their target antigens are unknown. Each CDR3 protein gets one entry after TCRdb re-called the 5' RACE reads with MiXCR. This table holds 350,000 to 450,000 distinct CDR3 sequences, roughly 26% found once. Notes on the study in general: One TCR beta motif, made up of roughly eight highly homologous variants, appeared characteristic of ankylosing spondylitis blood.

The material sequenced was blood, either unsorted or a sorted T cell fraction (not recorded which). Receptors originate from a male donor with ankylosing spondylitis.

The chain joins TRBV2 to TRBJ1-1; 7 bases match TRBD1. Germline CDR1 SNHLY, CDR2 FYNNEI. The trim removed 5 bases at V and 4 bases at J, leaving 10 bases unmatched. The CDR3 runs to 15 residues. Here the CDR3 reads CASSPLPGGGTEAFF. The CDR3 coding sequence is TGTGCCAGCAGTCCACTCCCAGGGGGAGGCACTGAAGCTTTCTTT. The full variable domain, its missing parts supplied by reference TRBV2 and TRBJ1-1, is EPEVTQTPSHQVTQMGQEVILRCVPISNHLYFYWYRQILGQKVEFLVSFYNNEISEKSEIFDDQFSVERPDGSNFTLKIRSTKLEDSAMYFCASSPLPGGGTEAFFGQGTRLTVV.

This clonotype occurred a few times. The CDR3 DNA follows: TGTGCCAGCAGCCAAGAAAACCAGGGTCTAAGGACCGGGGAGCTGTTTTTT. This encodes CASSQENQGLRTGELFF. The chain has TRBV3-1 and TRBJ2-2; D might be TRBD1 (5 bases). This CDR3 has 17 residues. CDR1 and CDR2 from the germline V gene are LGHDT and YNNKEL (reference sequence). V gave up 0 bases and J gave up 5 bases, with 16 bases separating them.

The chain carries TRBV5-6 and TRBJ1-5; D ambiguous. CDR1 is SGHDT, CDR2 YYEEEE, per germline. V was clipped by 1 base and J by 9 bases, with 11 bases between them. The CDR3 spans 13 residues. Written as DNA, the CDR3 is TGTGCCAGCAGCTTGAGAGGGCCAGGGCCCCAGCATTTT. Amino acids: CASSLRGPGPQHF.

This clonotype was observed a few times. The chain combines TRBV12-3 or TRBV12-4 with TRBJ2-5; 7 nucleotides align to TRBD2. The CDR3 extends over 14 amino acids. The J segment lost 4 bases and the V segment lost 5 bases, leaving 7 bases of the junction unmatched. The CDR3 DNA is TGTGCCAGCAGTCTGACTAGCTCAGGAGAGACCCAGTACTTC. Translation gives CASSLTSSGETQYF.

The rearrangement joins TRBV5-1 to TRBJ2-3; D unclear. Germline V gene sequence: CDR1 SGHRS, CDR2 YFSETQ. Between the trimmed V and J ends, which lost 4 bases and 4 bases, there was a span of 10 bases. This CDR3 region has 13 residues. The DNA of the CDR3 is TGCGCCAGCAGCCCCTGGATGGCAGATACGCAGTATTTT. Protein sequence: CASSPWMADTQYF.

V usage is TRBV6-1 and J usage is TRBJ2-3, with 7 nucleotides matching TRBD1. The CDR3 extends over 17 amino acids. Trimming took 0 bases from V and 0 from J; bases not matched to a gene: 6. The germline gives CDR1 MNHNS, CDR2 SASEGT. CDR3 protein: CASSEAAGGTSTDTQYF. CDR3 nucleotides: TGTGCCAGCAGTGAAGCGGCAGGGGGAACTAGCACAGATACGCAGTATTTT.

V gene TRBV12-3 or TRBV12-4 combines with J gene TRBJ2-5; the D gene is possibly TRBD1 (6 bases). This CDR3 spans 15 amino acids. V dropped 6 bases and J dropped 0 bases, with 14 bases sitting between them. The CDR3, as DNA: TGTGCCAGCAGAACTGGACAGACGTACCAAGAGACCCAGTACTTC. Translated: CASRTGQTYQETQYF.

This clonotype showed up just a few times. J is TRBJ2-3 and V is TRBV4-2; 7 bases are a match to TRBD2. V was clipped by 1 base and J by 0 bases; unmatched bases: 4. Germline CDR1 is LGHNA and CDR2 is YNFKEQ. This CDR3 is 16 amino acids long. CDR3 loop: CASSQAGTTSTDTQYF. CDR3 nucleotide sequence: TGTGCCAGCAGCCAAGCCGGGACTACAAGCACAGATACGCAGTATTTT.

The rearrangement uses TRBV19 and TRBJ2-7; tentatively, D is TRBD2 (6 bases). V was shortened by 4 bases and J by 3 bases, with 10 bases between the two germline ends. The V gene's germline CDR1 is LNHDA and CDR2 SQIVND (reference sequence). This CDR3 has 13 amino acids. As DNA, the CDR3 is TGTGCCAGTAGTAAGGAGGGCTTCTACGAGCAGTACTTC. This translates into CASSKEGFYEQYF.

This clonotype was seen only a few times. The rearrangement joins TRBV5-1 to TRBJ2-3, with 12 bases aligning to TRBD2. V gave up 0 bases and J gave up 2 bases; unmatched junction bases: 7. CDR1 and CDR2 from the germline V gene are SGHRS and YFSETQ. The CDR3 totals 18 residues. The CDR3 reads CASSLVGLAGPFTDTQYF. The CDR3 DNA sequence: TGCGCCAGCAGCTTGGTGGGACTAGCGGGTCCTTTCACAGATACGCAGTATTTT. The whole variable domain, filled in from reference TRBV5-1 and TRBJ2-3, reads KAGVTQTPRYLIKTRGQQVTLSCSPISGHRSVSWYQQTPGQGLQFLFEYFSETQRNKGNFPGRFSGRQFSNSRSEMNVSTLELGDSALYLCASSLVGLAGPFTDTQYFGPGTRLTVL.

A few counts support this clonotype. The CDR3, as DNA: TGCGCCAGCGGGAGAAGGGATGAGCAGTTCTTC. As protein: CASGRRDEQFF. The chain carries TRBV5-1 and TRBJ2-1; the D gene is possibly TRBD2 (5 bases). Germline-derived CDR1 and CDR2 are SGHRS and YFSETQ. The ends were cut back, 7 bases at V and 8 bases at J, with 10 bases in the middle. The CDR3 has 11 amino acids.

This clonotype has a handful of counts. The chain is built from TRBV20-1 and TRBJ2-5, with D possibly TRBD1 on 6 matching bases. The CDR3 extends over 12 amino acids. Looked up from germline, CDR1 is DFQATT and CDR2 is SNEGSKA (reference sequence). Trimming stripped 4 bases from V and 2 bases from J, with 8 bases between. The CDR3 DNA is TGCAGTGCTAACCAGGGGCAAGAGACCCAGTACTTC. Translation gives CSANQGQETQYF.

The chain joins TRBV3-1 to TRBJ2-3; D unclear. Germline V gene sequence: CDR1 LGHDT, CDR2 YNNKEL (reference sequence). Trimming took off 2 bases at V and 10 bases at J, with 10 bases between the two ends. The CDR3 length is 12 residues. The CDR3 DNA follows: TGTGCCAGCAGCCAAACTCATCCTCCGCAGTATTTT. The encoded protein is CASSQTHPPQYF.

The CDR3 bases are TGTGCCGCCGTACCGGTTGAAGCTTTCTTT. This sequence encodes CAAVPVEAFF. The chain links TRBV24-1 to TRBJ1-1; D ambiguous. From germline, CDR1 is KGHDR and CDR2 SFDVKD. The CDR3 sequence is 10 residues long. V dropped 12 bases and J dropped 7 bases, with 11 bases sitting between them.

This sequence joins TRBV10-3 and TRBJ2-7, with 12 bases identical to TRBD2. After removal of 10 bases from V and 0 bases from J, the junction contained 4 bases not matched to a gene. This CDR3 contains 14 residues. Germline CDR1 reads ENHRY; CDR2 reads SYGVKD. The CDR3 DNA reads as TGTGCCACCGGACTAGCGGGACCCTCCTACGAGCAGTACGTC. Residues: CATGLAGPSYEQYV.

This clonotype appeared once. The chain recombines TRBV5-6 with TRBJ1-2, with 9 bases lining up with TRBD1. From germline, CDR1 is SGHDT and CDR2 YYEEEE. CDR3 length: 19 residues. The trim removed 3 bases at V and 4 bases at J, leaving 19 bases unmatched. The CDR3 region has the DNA TGTGCCAGCAGCTCTGTTAGCCGGGACAGGGAATCGCCCTTCTATGGCTACACCTTC. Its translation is CASSSVSRDRESPFYGYTF.